Detailed here is one T cell receptor beta chain. Antigen: not known. The sample belongs to a study of T cell responses to AZD1222 COVID-19 vaccine. Turning to the study itself: Samples with a second dose at about 4 or about 12 weeks were pooled together. Whole-study results and caveats: With two AZD1222 doses given, Spike-specific TCR breadth and depth both rose. Without day 14 samples, only post-peak T cell repertoires were studied. CD4 TCRs covered the whole spike, strongest at regions 160-218 and 743-854.

Here immunoSEQ multiplex PCR was the method, and the copy in TCRdb shows in-frame clones only, minus some. The sample consists of 100,000 to 150,000 clones, about nine tenths of them appearing once. The sample was peripheral blood, taken on day 0 of AZD1222 vaccination. The TCR originated in an adult in good health.

The CDR3 is CASSPLAEAFF. The CDR3 region has the DNA TGTGCCAGCAGCCCCCTGGCTGAAGCTTTCTTT. This chain joins TRBV7-8 and TRBJ1-1; D uncertain. Per germline, CDR1 SGHVS and CDR2 FQNEAQ. Deletions cut 5 bases from V and 6 bases from J, with 7 bases between. The CDR3 contains 11 residues. The variable domain in full, completed from reference TRBV7-8 and TRBJ1-1, reads GAGVSQSPRYKVAKRGQDVALRCDPISGHVSLFWYQQALGQGPEFLTYFQNEAQLDKSGLPSDRFFAERPEGSVSTLKIQRTQQEDSAVYLCASSPLAEAFFGQGTRLTVV.